This T cell receptor beta chain was sequenced for a study of shared T cell receptors in the human thymus (TCRdb year 2021). Background for the entire study: The study examined how self-reactive, shared T-cell receptor alpha chains are generated in the human thymus.

To note about this clone: Its antigen remains unidentified. Base quality data are lacking; no much larger clone is found one base away.

To prepare the library, the immunoSEQ multiplex PCR assay was applied. TCRdb provides this immuneACCESS table in a form limited to in-frame rearrangements. Some clones are lacking; in checked studies, under half of them reflect an unresolved V gene, and why the rest are absent is not known. This sample comprises more than 550,000 clones, 80% to 90% of them detected only once. Of the sample, roughly 0.01% is held by the ten largest clones. Trimming costs V 7 bases and J 4 bases, and their ends lie 13 bases apart. Taken from cysteine to phenylalanine, the CDR3 has 13 residues. This entry keeps only the CDR3 DNA: 39 bases, framed from base 1. Via the germline V gene, CDR1 is MDHEN and CDR2 SYDVKM. The same sample was also studied in work on human thymus T cells. The second study, in turn, reports: Donors were immunologically healthy infants undergoing open corrective cardiac surgery for congenital heart defects in Finland. Thymus tissue was collected as surgical resects that were removed during corrective cardiac surgery. Usage of V and J gene segments appeared to be biased in both the thymic and the peripheral blood repertoires. The related research found that thymic TCR repertoires overlapped highly between unrelated individuals. The study used roughly eight infant thymus samples plus four related peripheral blood samples to characterize TCR alpha and beta repertoires. Donor ages ranging from roughly 6 to 244 days were recorded, and several male and a couple of female infants were included in the cohort. Thymocytes were released mechanically from tissue and stored at -70 °C as pellets of roughly 9-31 million cells. A QIAsymphony instrument was used to extract genomic DNA from the frozen cell pellets. The immunoSEQ multiplex PCR assay was used to amplify the TCRB and TCRAD loci from a standardized amount of quality-controlled genomic DNA. The amplicons covered the V(D)J region and were long enough to include the CDR3 and to identify the V and J genes. The commercial immunoSEQ service was used to sequence amplicons on an Illumina platform. Primer bias and sequencing errors were corrected as previously described, and TCRAD and TCRB were defined on the basis of the IMGT database. Repertoires were analysed with immunoSEQ Analyzer 3.0 and VDJTools, covering basic statistics, V/J segment usage, diversity estimates, rarefaction and pairwise overlap. Chao1, ChaoE, Efron-Thisted, Shannon and inverse Simpson indices were used to estimate diversity, which was also estimated on datasets down-sampled to the smallest sample. Repertoire overlap was determined by strict matching of CDR3 nucleotide sequence, V gene and J gene, and Jaccard-based multidimensional scaling clustering was applied. On average, thymus samples yielded roughly 800,000 unique TCRB clonotypes, whereas blood samples yielded roughly 81,000.

Input material: thymocytes. The sequence came from a girl under three years old with a congenital heart defect. Donor details come from another sample of the same person, matched by shared clones. Here the chain combines TRBV28 and TRBJ1-2, with the identity of the D gene unclear. The CDR3 in this case is CASNPPRVYGYTF. The bases read TGTGCCAGCAACCCCCCGAGGGTCTATGGCTACACCTTC.